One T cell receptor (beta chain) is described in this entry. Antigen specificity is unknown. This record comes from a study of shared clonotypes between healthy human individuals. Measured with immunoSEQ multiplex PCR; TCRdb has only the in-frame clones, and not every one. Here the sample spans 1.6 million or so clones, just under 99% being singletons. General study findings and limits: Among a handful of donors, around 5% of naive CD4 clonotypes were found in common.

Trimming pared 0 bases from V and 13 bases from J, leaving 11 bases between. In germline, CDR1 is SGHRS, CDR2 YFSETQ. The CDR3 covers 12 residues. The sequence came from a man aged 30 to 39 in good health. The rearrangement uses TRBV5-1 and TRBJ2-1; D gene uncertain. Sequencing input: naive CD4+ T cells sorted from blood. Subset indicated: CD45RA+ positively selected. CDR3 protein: CASSLVGVAQFF. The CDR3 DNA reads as TGCGCCAGCAGCTTGGTAGGTGTGGCCCAGTTCTTC.